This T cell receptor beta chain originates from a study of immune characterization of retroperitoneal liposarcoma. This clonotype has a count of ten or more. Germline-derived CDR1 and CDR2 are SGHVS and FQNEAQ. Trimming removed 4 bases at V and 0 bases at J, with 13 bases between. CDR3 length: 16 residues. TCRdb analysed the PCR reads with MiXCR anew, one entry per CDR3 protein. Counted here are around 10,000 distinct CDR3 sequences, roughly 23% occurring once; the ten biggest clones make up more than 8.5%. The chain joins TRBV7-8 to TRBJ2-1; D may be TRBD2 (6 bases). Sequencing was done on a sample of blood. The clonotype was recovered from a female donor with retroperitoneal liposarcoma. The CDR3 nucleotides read TGTGCCAGCAGCTCTATAACTAGCTCCTCCTACAATGAGCAGTTCTTC. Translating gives CASSSITSSSYNEQFF. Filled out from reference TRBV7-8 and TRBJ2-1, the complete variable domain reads GAGVSQSPRYKVAKRGQDVALRCDPISGHVSLFWYQQALGQGPEFLTYFQNEAQLDKSGLPSDRFFAERPEGSVSTLKIQRTQQEDSAVYLCASSSITSSSYNEQFFGPGTRLTVL.